This T cell receptor beta chain was profiled in a study of shared clonotypes between healthy human individuals. Overall study: Two women and three men aged 18 to 49 served as donors. Study-level findings and limits: The naive CD4 repertoires of several donors were compared, and about 5% of clonotypes were shared. Clonotype sharing levels among donors were expected to vary with sequencing depth.

Everyone who donated was a Caucasian adult who lived in Nashville, Tennessee. Profiling relied on immunoSEQ multiplex PCR, and the TCRdb table lists in-frame clones only, not all of them. The sample records approximately 320,000 clones, less than 85% being singletons. The CDR3 sequence is 14 residues long. Germline V gene data show CDR1 as MDHEN and CDR2 as SYDVKM. V lost 4 bases and J lost 4; bases outside the gene matches: 2. About this clone itself: Its antigen is not identified. At the DNA level, this CDR3 is encoded by other sequences in the same sample as well.

Sequencing was performed on memory CD4+ T cells sorted from blood. Noted subset: CD45RA-negative fraction. The V gene is TRBV28, the J gene TRBJ2-1; 9 positions match TRBD1. This receptor was taken from a man aged 25 to 45 in good health. CDR3 in DNA: TGTGCCAGCAGTTCTGGACAGGGGTACAATGAGCAGTTCTTC. Protein product: CASSSGQGYNEQFF.